This T cell receptor (beta chain) was identified in a study of molecular identifiers for immune sequencing clone quantification (dated by TCRdb to the late 2010s). Describing the broader study: For a replicate experiment, the RNA from either approximately 20,000 or 100,000 naive CD8 T cells was divided into five aliquots, and four of those aliquots went on to sequencing. CD8 T cells were used in a methods study to benchmark molecular-identifier clustering-based TCR repertoire sequencing (MIDCIRS) and TCR RNA copy counting. Results the study describes overall, beyond this receptor: Modeling estimated approximately 3 recovered TCR RNA copies per cell, compared with 9.5 to 10 by digital PCR, which implies roughly 29% capture efficiency. Spiked-in Jurkat TCR RNA equal to a single cell's worth was reported to be detectable even within 1,100,000 naive CD8 T cells. In CMV-specific effector cells, over 99% of molecules were held by clones above 20 RNA copies, whereas under 1% of molecules were held by such clones in naive cells. Highly expanded clone sizes could be underestimated because identical TCR molecules may share a barcode. When barcode sub-clustering was left out, chimeric consensus sequences inflated TCR diversity, with chimeras reaching as high as 47%. The naive libraries included spiked-in Jurkat TCR RNA (approximately ten copies' worth), and this RNA is not part of the donor repertoire.

Library method: PCR. These reads were obtained on a NextSeq 500. Preparation of bulk TCR libraries followed a previously described approach, with the TCR primers listed in Table S5. The Qiagen AllPrep DNA/RNA kit was used to purify total RNA. Reads from multiple sequencing runs of the same library were pooled before analysis. The study's processing was this. Reads were retained only if the reads had an exact TCR constant sequence, and the retained reads were trimmed to 150 nt and grouped according to their 12-nt molecular barcodes. Reads in each barcode group were sub-clustered using a 15% Levenshtein threshold, and a quality-weighted consensus sequence was built for each RNA molecule. Non-functional sequences were discarded, and so were lower-count sequences lying one edit away from another sequence. On the basis of fitting two negative binomial distributions, barcode sub-clusters with fewer than 20% of the maximum read count were discarded. TCRdb trimmed public reads at Q25 via fastp, called clones via MiXCR and kept in-frame beta chains. Every CDR3 protein is listed once, alongside the most common genes and DNA of its rows. For this entry, the V and J calls and clone size follow TCRdb and not the study's own pipeline. In all, the sample holds about 630,000 distinct CDR3 sequences, and about 25% of those were seen once. The ten largest make up about 0.73% of the sample.

Ten or more counts support this clonotype. What antigen it recognizes has not been identified. No base quality values were provided; no much bigger clone lies one nucleotide off. V loses 5 bases, J loses 2 bases, and the germline ends lie 15 bases apart. The CDR3 has 15 amino acids, counting the end cysteine and phenylalanine. Only the CDR3 portion is preserved as DNA: 45 bases, with reading frame beginning at the first base. Libraries of naive CD8 T cells were built from anywhere between about 18,000 and 1,000,000 sorted cells, with 10%, 30% or 50% of the purified RNA used. Naive CD8 T cells were FACS-sorted as CD8+CD4-CCR7+CD45RA+ on a BD FACSAria II into RLT Plus buffer. To test detection sensitivity, Jurkat RNA equivalent to more than 8 TCR copies was spiked into samples of about 18,000-1,000,000 naive CD8 T cells. Enrichment of CD8 T cells was done with RosetteSep CD8+ T Cell Enrichment Cocktail plus Ficoll-Paque, and ACK red cell lysis came afterward.

The clonotype comes from a human donor in good health. Some libraries in this study had Jurkat cell RNA spiked in. The rearrangement joined TRBV12-3 or TRBV12-4 to TRBJ1-1; 6 matching bases give a weak D call of TRBD1. The sequenced material came from naive CD8+ T cells from blood, with Jurkat cell RNA spiked in. In light of the paper, this sample's cell subset or site label describes: FACS-sorted CD8+CD4-CCR7+CD45RA+ naive T cells. The DNA reads TGTGCCAGCAGTCCCGGAGGGGGTCAAAACACTGAAGCTTTCTTT. Protein translation: CASSPGGGQNTEAFF.